This T cell receptor (beta chain) was observed in a study of CD8 T cells in Susac syndrome. This CDR3 region has 12 residues. The V gene's germline CDR1 is DFQATT and CDR2 SNEGSKA (reference sequence). Trimming left V 5 bases short and J 9 bases short, with 14 bases between. When the RNA was reverse transcribed, random hexamers were used with an input of about 0.5 to 1 ug. TCRdb fed the immunoSEQ multiplex PCR reads into MiXCR, producing one record per CDR3 protein. The sample consists of tens of thousands of distinct CDR3 sequences, around 96% of them appearing once. Relapsing-remitting disease, either stable or active, was present in the multiple sclerosis controls, who were treatment-naive patients.

The receptor's source is a human donor with multiple sclerosis. J is TRBJ2-1 and V is TRBV20-1; D perhaps matches TRBD2 (6 bases). Source material: CD8+ T cells from PBMCs. The DNA of the CDR3 is TGCAGTGCTGCTCCCGCGGGAACTGAGCAGTTCTTC. It codes for CSAAPAGTEQFF.